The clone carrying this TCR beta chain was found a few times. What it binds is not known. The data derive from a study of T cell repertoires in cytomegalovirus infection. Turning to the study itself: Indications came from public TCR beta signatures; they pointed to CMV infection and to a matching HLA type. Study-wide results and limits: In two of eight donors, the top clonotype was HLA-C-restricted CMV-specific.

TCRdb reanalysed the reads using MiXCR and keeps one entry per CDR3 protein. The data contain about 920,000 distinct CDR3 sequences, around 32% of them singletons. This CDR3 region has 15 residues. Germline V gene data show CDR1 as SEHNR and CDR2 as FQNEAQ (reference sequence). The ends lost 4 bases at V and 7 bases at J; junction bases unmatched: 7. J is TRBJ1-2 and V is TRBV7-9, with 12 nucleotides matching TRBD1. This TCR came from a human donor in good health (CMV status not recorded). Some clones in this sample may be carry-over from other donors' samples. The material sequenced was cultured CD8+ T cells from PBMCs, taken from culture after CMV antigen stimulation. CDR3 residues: CASSSTGTGGLGYTF. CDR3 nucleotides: TGTGCCAGCAGCTCAACCGGGACAGGGGGCCTTGGCTACACCTTC.